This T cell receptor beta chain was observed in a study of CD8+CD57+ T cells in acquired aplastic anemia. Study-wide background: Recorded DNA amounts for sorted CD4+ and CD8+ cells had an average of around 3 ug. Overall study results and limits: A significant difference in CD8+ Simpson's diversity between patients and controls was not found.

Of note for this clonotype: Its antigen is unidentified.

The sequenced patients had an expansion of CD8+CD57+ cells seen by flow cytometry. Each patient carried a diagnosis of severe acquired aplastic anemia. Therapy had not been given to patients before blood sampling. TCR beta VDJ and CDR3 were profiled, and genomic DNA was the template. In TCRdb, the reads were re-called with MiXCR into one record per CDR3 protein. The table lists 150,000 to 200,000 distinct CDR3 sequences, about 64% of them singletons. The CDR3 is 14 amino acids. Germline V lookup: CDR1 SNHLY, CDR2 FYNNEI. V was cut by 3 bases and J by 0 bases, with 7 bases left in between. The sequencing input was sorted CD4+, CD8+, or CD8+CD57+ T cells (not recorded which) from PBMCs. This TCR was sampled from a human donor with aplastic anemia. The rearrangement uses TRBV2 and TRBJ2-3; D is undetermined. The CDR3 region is CASSDVSSTDTQYF. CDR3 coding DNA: TGTGCCAGCAGTGACGTGTCTAGCACAGATACGCAGTATTTT.